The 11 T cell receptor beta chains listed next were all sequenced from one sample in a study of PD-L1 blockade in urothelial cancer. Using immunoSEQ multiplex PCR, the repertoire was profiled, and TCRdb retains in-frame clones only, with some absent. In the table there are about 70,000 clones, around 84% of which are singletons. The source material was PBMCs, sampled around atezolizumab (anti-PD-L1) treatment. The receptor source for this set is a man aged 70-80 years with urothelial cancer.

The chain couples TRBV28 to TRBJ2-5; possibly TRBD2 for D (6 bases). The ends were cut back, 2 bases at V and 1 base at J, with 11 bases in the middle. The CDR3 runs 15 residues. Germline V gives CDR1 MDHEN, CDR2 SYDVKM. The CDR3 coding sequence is TGTGCCAGCAGTTTAACGCGGGGTCTCCAAGAGACCCAGTACTTC. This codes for CASSLTRGLQETQYF.

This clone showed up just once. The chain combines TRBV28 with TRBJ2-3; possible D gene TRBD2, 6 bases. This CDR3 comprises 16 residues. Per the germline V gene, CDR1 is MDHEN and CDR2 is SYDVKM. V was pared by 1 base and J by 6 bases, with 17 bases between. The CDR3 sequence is CASSLSGSGYGDTQYF. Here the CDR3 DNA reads TGTGCCAGCAGTTTATCGGGCAGCGGGTATGGGGATACGCAGTATTTT.

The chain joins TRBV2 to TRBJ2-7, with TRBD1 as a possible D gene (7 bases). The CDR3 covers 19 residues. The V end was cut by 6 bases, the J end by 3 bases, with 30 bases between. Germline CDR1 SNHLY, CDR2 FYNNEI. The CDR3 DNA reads TGTGCCAGCAGCGCCTTGTATCAAGGATCAGGGGGAGGATACTACGAGCAGTACTTC. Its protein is CASSALYQGSGGGYYEQYF.

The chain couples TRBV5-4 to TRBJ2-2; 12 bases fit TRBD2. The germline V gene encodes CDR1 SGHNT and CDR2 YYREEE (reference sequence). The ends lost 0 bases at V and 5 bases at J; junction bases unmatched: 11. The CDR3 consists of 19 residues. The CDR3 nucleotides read TGTGCCAGCAGCTTGGTACTAGCGGGAGGTTGGGGCTTAACCGGGGAGCTGTTTTTT. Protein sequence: CASSLVLAGGWGLTGELFF.

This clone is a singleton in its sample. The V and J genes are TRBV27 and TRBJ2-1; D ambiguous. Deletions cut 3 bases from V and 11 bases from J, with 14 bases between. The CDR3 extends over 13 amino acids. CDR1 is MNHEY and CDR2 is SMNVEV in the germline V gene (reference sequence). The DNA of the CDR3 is TGTGCCAGCAGTTTGGCAGGCCCCTCGAAGCAGTTCTTC. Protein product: CASSLAGPSKQFF.

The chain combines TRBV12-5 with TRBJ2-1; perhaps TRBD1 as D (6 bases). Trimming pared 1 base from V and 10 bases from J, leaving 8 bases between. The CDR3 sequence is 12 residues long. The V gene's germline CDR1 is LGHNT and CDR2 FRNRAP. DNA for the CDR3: TGTGCTAGTGGTTTGGGGGACACAGAGCAGTTCTTC. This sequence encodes CASGLGDTEQFF.

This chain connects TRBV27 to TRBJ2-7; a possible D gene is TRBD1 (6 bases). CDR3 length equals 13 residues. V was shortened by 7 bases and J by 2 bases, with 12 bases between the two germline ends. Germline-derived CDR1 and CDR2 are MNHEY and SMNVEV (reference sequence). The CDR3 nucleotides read TGTGCCAGCAAGGAGACAGGCACCTACGAGCAGTACTTC. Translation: CASKETGTYEQYF.

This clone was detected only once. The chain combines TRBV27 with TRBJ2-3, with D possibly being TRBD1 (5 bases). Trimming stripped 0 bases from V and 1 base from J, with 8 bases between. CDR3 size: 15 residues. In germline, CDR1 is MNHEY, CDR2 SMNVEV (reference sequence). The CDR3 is CASSLSPRGTDTQYF. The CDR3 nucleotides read TGTGCCAGCAGTTTATCCCCCAGGGGCACAGATACGCAGTATTTT.

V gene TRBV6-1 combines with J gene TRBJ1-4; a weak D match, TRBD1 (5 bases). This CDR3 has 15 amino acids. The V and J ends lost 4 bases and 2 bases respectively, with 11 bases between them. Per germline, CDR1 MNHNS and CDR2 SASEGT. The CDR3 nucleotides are TGTGCCAGCAGTGTTGCAGGGACTACTAATGAAAAACTGTTTTTT. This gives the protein CASSVAGTTNEKLFF.

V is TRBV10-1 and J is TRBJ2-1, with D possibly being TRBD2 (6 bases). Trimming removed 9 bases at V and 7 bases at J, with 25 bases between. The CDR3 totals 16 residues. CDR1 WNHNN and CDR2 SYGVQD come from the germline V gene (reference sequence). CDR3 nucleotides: TGCGCCAGACAATCCCTAGCGCCCGTTTGGTGGAATGAGCAGTTCTTC. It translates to CARQSLAPVWWNEQFF.

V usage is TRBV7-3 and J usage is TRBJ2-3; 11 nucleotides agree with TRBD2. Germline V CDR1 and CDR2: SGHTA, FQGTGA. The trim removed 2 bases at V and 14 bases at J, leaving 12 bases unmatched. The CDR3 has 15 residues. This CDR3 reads CASSLGGTSGSVLYF. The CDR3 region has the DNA TGTGCCAGCAGCTTAGGGGGTACTAGCGGGAGCGTGTTGTATTTT.